This T cell receptor (beta chain) was recovered during a study of T cell responses to AZD1222 COVID-19 vaccine. Produced via immunoSEQ multiplex PCR; TCRdb's table is partial and in-frame only. The table shows about 120,000 clones, with roughly 87% occurring only once. General observations from the study: Within unmutated variant regions lay the reported targets of nearly half of spike-specific TCRs.

Note on this clone: The antigen is not known.

The CDR3 is made up of 15 amino acids. Trimming shortened V by 2 bases and J by 2 bases, and 11 bases separated the two germline ends. Per the germline V gene, CDR1 is ENHRY and CDR2 is SYGVKD. The chain links TRBV10-3 to TRBJ2-3; D assignment may be TRBD1 or TRBD2 (5 bases each). Sequenced material: peripheral blood, taken on day 0 of MenACWY control vaccination. The sequence was collected from an adult in good health. The CDR3 loop reads CAISEAGANTDTQYF. CDR3 sequence (DNA): TGTGCCATCAGTGAGGCCGGGGCCAACACAGATACGCAGTATTTT.